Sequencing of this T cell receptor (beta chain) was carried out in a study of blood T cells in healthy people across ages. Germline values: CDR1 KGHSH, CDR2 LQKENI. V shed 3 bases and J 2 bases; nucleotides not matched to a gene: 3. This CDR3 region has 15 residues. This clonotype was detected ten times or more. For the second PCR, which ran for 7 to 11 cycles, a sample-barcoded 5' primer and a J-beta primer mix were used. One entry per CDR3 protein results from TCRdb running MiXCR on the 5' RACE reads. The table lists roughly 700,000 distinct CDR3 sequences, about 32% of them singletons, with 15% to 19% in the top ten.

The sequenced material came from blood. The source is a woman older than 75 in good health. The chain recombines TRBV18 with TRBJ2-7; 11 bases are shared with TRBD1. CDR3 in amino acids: CASSPGTGGAYEQYF. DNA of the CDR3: TGTGCCAGCTCACCCGGGACAGGGGGTGCCTACGAGCAGTACTTC.